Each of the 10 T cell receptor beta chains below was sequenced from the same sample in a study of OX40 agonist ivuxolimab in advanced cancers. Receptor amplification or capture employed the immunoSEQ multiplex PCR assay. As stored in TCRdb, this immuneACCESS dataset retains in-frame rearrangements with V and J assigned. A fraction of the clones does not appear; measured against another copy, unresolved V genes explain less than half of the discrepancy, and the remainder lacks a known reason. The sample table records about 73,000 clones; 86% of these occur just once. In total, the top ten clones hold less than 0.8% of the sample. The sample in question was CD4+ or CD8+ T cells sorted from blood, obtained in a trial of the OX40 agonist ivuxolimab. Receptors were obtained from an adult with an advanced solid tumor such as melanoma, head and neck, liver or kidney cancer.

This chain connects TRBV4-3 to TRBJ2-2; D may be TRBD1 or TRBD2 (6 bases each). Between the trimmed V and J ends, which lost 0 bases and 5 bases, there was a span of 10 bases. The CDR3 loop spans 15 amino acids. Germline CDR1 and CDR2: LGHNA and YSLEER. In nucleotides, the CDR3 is TGCGCCAGCAGCCAAGAGGAGGGGACAACCGGGGAGCTGTTTTTT. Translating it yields CASSQEEGTTGELFF.

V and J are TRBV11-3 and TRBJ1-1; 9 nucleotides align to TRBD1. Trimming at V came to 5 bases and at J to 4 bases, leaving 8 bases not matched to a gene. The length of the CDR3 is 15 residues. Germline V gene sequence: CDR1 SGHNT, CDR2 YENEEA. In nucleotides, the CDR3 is TGTGCCAGCAGCCTGGACAGGGGAAGGGGCACTGAAGCTTTCTTT. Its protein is CASSLDRGRGTEAFF.

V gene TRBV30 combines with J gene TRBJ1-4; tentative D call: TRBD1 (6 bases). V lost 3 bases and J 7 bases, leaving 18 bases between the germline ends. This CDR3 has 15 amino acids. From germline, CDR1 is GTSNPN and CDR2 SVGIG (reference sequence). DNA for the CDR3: TGTGCCTGGAGCCCTGCAGGGGCCTTGGGTGAAAAACTGTTTTTT. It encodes CAWSPAGALGEKLFF. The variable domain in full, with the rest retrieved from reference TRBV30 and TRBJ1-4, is SQTIHQWPATLVQPVGSPLSLECTVEGTSNPNLYWYRQAAGRGLQLLFYSVGIGQISSEVPQNLSASRPQDRQFILSSKKLLLSDSGFYLCAWSPAGALGEKLFFGSGTQLSVL.

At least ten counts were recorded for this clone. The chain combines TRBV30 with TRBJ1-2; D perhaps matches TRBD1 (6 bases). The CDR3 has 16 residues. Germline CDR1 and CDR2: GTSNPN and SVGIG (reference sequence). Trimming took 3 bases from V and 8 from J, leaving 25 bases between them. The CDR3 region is CAWSNLEQGLSFGYTF. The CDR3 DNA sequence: TGTGCCTGGAGCAACCTTGAACAGGGTCTGTCGTTCGGCTACACCTTC.

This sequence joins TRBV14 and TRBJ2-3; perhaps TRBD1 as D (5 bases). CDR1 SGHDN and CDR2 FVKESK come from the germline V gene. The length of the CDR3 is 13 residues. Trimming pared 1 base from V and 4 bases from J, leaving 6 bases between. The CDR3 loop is CASSQVGADTQYF. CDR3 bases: TGTGCCAGCAGCCAAGTAGGGGCAGATACGCAGTATTTT.

Here the CDR3 reads CSVGPGTGVGEQYF. The CDR3, as DNA: TGCAGCGTTGGGCCTGGGACAGGGGTGGGAGAGCAGTACTTC. The chain joins TRBV29-1 to TRBJ2-7; 10 bases are a match to TRBD1. CDR3 length: 14 amino acids. Germline V gene data show CDR1 as SQVTM and CDR2 as ANQGSEA. The junction had 10 bases not matched to a gene; V was cut back by 4 bases and J by 7 bases.

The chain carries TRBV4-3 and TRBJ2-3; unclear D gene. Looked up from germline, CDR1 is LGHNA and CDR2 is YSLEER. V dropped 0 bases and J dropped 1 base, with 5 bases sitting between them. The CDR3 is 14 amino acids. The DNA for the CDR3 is TGCGCCAGCAGCCAAGATAGAGGCACAGATACGCAGTATTTT. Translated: CASSQDRGTDTQYF.

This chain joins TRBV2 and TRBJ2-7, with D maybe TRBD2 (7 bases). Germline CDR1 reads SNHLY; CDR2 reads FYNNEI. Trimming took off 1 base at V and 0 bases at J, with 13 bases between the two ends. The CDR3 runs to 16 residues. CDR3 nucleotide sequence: TGTGCCAGCAGTGAAGGCGCGGGGGCGGGCTCCTACGAGCAGTACTTC. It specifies CASSEGAGAGSYEQYF.

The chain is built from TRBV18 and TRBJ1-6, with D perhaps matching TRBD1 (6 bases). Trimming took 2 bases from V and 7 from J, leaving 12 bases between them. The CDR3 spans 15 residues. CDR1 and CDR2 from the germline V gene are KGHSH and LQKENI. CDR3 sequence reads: CASSPTQGGNSPLHF. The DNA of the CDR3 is TGTGCCAGCTCACCAACACAGGGTGGGAATTCACCCCTCCACTTT.

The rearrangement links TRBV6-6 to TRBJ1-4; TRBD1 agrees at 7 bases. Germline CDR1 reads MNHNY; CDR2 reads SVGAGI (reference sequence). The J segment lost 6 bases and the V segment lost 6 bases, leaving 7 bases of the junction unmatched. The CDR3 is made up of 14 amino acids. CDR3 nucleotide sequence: TGTGCCAGCAGAACAGGGGCGCGGTATGAAAAACTGTTTTTT. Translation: CASRTGARYEKLFF.